This T cell receptor beta chain was recovered during a study of blood T cell repertoires in COVID-19. About the research overall: The cDNA or gDNA used as material had been derived from T cells, B-cell-depleted T cells, or PBMCs.

This CDR3 is built from 11 residues. Germline V lookup: CDR1 SNHLY, CDR2 FYNNEI. V dropped 4 bases and J dropped 6 bases, with 7 bases sitting between them. TCRdb's table, derived via immunoSEQ multiplex PCR, lists solely in-frame clones and lacks some. The table records over 200,000 clones, roughly 85% of them present only once. All enrollees were about 18 to 100 years old and from some 24 US areas. Clinical histories supplied by participants themselves formed the basis of cohort assignment. Sequenced sample: PBMCs or T cells enriched from blood (not recorded which). The TCR sequence derives from a man aged 40-55 years who had recovered from COVID-19. J is TRBJ2-7 and V is TRBV2; D not certain. The chain's CDR3 is CASSGQTEQYF. CDR3 in DNA: TGTGCCAGCAGTGGACAAACCGAGCAGTACTTC.